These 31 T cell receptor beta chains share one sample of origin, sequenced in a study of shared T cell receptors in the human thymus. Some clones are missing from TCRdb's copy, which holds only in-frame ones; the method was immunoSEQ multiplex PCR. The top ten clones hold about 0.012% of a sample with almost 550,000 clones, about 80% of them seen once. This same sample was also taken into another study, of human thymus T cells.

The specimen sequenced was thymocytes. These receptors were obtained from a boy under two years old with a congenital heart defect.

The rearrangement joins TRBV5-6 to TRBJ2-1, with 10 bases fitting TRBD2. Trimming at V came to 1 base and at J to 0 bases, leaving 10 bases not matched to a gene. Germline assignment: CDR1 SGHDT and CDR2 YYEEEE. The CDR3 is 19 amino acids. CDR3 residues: CASSLKGLAGVRSYNEQFF. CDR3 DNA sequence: TGTGCCAGCAGCTTGAAAGGGCTAGCGGGAGTTCGCTCCTACAATGAGCAGTTCTTC.

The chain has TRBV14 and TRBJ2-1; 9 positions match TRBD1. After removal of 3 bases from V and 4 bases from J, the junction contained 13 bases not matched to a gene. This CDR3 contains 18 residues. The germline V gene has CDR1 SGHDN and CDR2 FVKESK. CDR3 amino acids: CASSQARTGETGYNEQFF. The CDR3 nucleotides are TGTGCCAGCAGCCAGGCAAGGACAGGGGAAACGGGTTACAATGAGCAGTTCTTC.

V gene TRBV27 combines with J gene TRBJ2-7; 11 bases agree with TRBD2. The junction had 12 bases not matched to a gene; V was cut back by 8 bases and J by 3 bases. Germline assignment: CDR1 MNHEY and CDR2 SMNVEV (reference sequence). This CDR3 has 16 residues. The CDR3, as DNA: TGTGCCAGCGGACGAAAGACTAGCGGGATAGTCTACGAGCAGTACTTC. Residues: CASGRKTSGIVYEQYF.

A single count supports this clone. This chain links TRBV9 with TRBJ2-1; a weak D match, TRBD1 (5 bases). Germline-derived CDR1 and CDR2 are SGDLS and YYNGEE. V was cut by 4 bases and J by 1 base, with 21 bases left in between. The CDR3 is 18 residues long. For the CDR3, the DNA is TGTGCCAGCAGCTCAACGGGTCAGGGCCCGATATCCTACAATGAGCAGTTCTTC. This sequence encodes CASSSTGQGPISYNEQFF.

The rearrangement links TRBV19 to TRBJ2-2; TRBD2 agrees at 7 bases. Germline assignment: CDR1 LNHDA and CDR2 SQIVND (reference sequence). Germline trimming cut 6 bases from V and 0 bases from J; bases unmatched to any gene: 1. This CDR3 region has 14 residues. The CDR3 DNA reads TGTGCCAGTAGACTAGCGTCGAACACCGGGGAGCTGTTTTTT. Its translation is CASRLASNTGELFF.

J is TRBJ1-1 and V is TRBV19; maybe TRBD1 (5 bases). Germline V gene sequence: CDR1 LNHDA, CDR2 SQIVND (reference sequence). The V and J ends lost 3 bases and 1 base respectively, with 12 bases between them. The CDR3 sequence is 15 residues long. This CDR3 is CASSMVGGPNTEAFF. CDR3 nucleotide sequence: TGTGCCAGTAGTATGGTGGGGGGTCCGAACACTGAAGCTTTCTTT.

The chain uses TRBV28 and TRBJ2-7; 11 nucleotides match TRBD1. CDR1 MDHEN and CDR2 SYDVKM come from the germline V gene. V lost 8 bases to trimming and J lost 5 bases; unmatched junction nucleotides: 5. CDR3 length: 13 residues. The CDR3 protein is CASRDRGYHEQYF. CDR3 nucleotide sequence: TGTGCCAGCCGGGACAGGGGGTATCACGAGCAGTACTTC.

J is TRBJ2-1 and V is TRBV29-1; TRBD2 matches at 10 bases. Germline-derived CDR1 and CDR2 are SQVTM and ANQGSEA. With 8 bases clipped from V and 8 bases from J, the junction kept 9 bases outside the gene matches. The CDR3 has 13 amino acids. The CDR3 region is CSFPGLATDEQFF. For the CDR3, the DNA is TGCAGCTTCCCGGGACTAGCGACGGATGAGCAGTTCTTC.

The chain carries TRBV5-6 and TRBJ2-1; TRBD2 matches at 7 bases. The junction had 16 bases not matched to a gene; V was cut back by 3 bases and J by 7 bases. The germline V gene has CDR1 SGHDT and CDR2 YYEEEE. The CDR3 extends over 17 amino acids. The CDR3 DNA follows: TGTGCCAGCAGCTCCCCGGGGCGGGAGCGCCGGGTGAATGAGCAGTTCTTC. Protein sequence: CASSSPGRERRVNEQFF.

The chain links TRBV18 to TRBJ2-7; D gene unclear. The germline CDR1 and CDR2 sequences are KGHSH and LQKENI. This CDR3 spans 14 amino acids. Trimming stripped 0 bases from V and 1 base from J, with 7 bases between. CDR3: CASSPPGRSYEQYF. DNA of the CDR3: TGTGCCAGCTCACCACCGGGCAGGTCCTACGAGCAGTACTTC. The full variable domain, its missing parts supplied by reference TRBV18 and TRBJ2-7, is NAGVMQNPRHLVRRRGQEARLRCSPMKGHSHVYWYRQLPEEGLKFMVYLQKENIIDESGMPKERFSAEFPKEGPSILRIQQVVRGDSAAYFCASSPPGRSYEQYFGPGTRLTVT.

CDR3 residues: CLISGGRTTKEQYF. The DNA of the CDR3 is TGCCTGATAAGCGGCGGGAGGACTACGAAGGAGCAGTACTTC. The rearrangement uses TRBV21-1 and TRBJ2-7; TRBD2 is taken as the D call from the table, unchecked against the DNA. TRBV21-1 is a recognized pseudogene. This CDR3 comprises 14 residues.

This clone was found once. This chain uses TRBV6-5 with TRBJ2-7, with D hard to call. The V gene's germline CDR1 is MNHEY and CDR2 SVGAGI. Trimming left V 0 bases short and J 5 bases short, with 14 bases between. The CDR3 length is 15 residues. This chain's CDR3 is CASSYSRGSKHEQYF. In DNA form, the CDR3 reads TGTGCCAGCAGTTACTCGAGAGGCAGTAAGCACGAGCAGTACTTC.

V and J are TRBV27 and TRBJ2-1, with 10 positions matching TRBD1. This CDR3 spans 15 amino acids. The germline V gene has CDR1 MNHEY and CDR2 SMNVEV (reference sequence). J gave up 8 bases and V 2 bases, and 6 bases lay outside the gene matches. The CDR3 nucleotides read TGTGCCAGCAGTTTACGGGACAGGGGTCTGGATGAGCAGTTCTTC. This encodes CASSLRDRGLDEQFF.

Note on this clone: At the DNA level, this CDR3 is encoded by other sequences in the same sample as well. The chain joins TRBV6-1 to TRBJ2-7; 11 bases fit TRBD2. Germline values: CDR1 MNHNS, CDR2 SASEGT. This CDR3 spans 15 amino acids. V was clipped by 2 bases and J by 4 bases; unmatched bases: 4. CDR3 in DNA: TGTGCCAGCAGTGAATTGGCTAGCGGGAGGTACGAGCAGTACTTC. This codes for CASSELASGRYEQYF.

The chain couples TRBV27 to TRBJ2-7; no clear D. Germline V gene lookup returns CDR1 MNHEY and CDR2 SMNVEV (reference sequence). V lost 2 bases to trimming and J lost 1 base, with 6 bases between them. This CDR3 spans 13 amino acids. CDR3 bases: TGTGCCAGCAGTTTACGCAGGTCCTACGAGCAGTACTTC. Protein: CASSLRRSYEQYF.

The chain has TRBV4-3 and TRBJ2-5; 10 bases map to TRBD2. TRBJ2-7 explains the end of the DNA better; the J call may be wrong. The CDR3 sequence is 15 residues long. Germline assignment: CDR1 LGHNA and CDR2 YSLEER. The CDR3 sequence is CASSQSSGSRYEQYF. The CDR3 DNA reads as TGCGCCAGCAGCCAATCTAGCGGGAGCCGGTACGAGCAGTACTTC.

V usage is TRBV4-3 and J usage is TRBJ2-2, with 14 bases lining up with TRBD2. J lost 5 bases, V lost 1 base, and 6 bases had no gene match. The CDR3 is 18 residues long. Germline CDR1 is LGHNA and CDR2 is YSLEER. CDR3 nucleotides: TGCGCCAGCAGCCAAGGACTAGCGGGAGGGCCAAGGACCGGGGAGCTGTTTTTT. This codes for CASSQGLAGGPRTGELFF.

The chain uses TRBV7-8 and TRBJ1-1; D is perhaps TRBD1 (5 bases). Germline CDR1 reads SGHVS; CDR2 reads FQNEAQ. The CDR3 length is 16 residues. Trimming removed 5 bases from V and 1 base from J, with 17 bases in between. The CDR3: CASSAGGKSRNTEAFF. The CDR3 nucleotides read TGTGCCAGCAGCGCCGGGGGGAAGAGCAGGAACACTGAAGCTTTCTTT.

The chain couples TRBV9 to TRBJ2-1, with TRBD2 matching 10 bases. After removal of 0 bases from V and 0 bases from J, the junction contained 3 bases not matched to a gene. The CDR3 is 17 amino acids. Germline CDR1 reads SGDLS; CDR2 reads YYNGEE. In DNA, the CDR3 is TGTGCCAGCAGCGTAGGTACTAGCGGGGTCTCCTACAATGAGCAGTTCTTC. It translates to CASSVGTSGVSYNEQFF.

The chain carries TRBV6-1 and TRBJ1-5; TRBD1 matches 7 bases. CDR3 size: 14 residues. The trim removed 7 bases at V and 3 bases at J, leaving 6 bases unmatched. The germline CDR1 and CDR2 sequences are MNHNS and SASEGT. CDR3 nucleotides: TGTGCCAGCACCCCCGACAGGGACAATCAGCCCCAGCATTTT. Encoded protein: CASTPDRDNQPQHF.

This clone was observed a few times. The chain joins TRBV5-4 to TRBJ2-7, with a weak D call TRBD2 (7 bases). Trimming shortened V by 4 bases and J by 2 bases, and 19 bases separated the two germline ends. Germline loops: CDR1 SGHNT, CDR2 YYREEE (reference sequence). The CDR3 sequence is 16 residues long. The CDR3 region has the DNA TGTGCCAGCAGCCCCGATGTGGGGGGGCCTCCCTACGAGCAGTACTTC. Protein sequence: CASSPDVGGPPYEQYF.

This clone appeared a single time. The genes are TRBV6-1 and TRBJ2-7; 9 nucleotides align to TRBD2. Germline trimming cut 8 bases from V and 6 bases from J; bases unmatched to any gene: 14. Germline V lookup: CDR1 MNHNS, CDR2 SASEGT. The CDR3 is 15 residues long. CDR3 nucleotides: TGTGCCAGCCCTCGCGGGGTAGCGGGAGTCGGCGAGCAGTACTTC. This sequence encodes CASPRGVAGVGEQYF.

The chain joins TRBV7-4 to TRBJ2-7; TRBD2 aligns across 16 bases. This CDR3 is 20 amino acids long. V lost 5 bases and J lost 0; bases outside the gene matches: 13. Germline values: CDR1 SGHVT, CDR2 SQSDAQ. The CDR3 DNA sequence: TGTGCCAGCAGCCTCGCGACCGGGACTAGCGGGAGGGCCCTCTCCTACGAGCAGTACTTC. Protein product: CASSLATGTSGRALSYEQYF.

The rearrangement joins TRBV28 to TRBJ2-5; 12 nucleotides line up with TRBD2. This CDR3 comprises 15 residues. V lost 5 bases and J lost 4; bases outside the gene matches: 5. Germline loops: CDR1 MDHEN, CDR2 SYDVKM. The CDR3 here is CASSPRLAGVETQYF. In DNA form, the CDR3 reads TGTGCCAGCAGTCCGCGACTAGCGGGAGTAGAGACCCAGTACTTC.

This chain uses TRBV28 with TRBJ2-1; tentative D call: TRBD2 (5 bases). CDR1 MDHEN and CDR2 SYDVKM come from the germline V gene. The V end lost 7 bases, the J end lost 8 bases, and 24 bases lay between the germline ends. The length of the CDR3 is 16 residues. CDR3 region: CASTSSGQRLVDEQFF. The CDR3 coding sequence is TGTGCCAGCACCTCTTCCGGGCAGCGGTTGGTGGATGAGCAGTTCTTC.

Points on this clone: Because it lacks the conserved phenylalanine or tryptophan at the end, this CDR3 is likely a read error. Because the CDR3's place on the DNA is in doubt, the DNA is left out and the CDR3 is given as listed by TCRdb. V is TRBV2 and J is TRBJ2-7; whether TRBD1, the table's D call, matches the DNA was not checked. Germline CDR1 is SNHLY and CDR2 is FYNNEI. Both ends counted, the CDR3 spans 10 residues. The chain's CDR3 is CASSEEGPLI.

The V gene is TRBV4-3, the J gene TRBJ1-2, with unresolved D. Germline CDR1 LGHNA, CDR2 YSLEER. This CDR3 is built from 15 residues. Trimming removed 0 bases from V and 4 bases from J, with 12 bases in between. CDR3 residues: CASSQDMWGGYGYTF. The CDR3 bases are TGCGCCAGCAGCCAAGATATGTGGGGAGGCTATGGCTACACCTTC.

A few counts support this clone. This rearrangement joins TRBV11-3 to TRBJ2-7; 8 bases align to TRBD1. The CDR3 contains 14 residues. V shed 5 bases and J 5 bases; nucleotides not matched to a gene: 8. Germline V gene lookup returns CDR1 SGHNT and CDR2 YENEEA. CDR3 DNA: TGTGCCAGCAGCCGATCAGGGGGCGCCCACGAGCAGTACTTC. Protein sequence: CASSRSGGAHEQYF.

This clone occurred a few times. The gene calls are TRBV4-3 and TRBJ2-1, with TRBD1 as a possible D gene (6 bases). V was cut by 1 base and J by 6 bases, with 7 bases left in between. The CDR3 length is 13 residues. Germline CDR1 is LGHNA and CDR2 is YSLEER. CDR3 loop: CASSQGGGNEQFF. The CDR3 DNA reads TGCGCCAGCAGCCAAGGAGGGGGCAATGAGCAGTTCTTC.

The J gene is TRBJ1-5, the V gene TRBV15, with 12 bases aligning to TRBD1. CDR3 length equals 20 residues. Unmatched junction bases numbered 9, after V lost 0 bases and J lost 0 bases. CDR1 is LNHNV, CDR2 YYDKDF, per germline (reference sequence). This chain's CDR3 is CATSRDWAGQGAYSNQPQHF. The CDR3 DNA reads TGTGCCACCAGCAGAGATTGGGCGGGACAGGGGGCCTATAGCAATCAGCCCCAGCATTTT. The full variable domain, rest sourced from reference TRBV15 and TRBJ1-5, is DAMVIQNPRYQVTQFGKPVTLSCSQTLNHNVMYWYQQKSSQAPKLLFHYYDKDFNNEADTPDNFQSRRPNTSFCFLDIRSPGLGDTAMYLCATSRDWAGQGAYSNQPQHFGDGTRLSIL.

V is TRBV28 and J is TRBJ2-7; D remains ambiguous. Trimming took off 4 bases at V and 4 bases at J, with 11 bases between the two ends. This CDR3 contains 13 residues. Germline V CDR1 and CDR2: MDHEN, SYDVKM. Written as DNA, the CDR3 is TGTGCCAGCAGTTCCCTCTTACGGTACGAGCAGTACTTC. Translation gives CASSSLLRYEQYF.